The 5 T cell receptor beta chains below come from one sample, sequenced in a study of CXCR3-negative and CXCR3-positive naive CD8 T cells. The libraries of TRB cDNA were prepared using 5' RACE with UMI labels. Reanalyzing the 5' RACE reads, TCRdb keeps one entry per CDR3 protein, without DNA. This sample's table has 43,000 or so distinct CDR3 sequences. The specimen sequenced was memory CD8+ T cells from blood. The source of these receptors is a human donor in good health. Some clones in this sample may be carry-over from other donors' samples.

V gene TRBV9 combines with J gene TRBJ2-7; TCRdb lists TRBD1, though no DNA is available to test this call. The CDR3 contains 14 residues. Germline CDR1 SGDLS, CDR2 YYNGEE. CDR3 amino acids: CASSVADKYYEQYF. Drawing the rest from reference TRBV9 and TRBJ2-7, the complete variable domain is DSGVTQTPKHLITATGQRVTLRCSPRSGDLSVYWYQQSLDQGLQFLIQYYNGEERAKGNILERFSAQQFPDLHSELNLSSLELGDSALYFCASSVADKYYEQYFGPGTRLTVT.

V usage is TRBV9 and J usage is TRBJ2-4; no DNA is available, so the TRBD2 call from TCRdb remains unchecked. Germline V gene lookup returns CDR1 SGDLS and CDR2 YYNGEE. The CDR3 is made up of 17 amino acids. This CDR3 reads CASSASSGGGAKNIQYF.

The rearrangement joins TRBV4-2 to TRBJ1-1; TCRdb returns TRBD1, unconfirmable since there is no DNA. The CDR3 sequence is 12 residues long. Per the germline V gene, CDR1 is LGHNA and CDR2 is YNFKEQ. The CDR3 sequence is CASSPRGTEAFF.

The chain carries TRBV7-2 and TRBJ2-7; no DNA is available, so the TRBD1 call from TCRdb remains unchecked. There are 16 residues in the CDR3. Germline CDR1 reads SGHTA; CDR2 reads FQGNSA. The CDR3 loop reads CASSLGVGTASYEQYF. The complete variable domain, with remaining parts taken from reference TRBV7-2 and TRBJ2-7, reads GAGVSQSPSNKVTEKGKDVELRCDPISGHTALYWYRQSLGQGLEFLIYFQGNSAPDKSGLPSDRFSAERTGGSVSTLTIQRTQQEDSAVYLCASSLGVGTASYEQYFGPGTRLTVT.

The chain uses TRBV6-2 or TRBV6-3 and TRBJ1-1; without DNA, the TCRdb call of TRBD1 cannot be checked. Germline CDR1 and CDR2: MNHEY and SVGEGT. The CDR3 spans 13 residues. This CDR3 reads CASSFRDNTEAFF.